Below are 16 T cell receptor beta chains sequenced from a single sample in a study of Ad26.COV2.S vaccination and SARS-CoV-2 variants. Libraries were prepared by immunoSEQ multiplex PCR; TCRdb keeps only in-frame clonotypes and omits some of them. The data show about 380,000 clones, about 83% seen once. Treatment of the sample: 15 to 20 received Ad26.COV2.S at low or high dose, single or two shots; five or six received placebo; per-sample allocation not given. Day 63 after the first injection of vaccine or placebo was the sampling time. Material: peripheral blood, obtained in a trial of Ad26.COV2.S vaccine versus placebo. The source is a person between 18 and 65 years old who received the Ad26.COV2.S COVID-19 vaccine or a placebo.

This clone was recorded only once. V gene TRBV11-2 combines with J gene TRBJ2-1; 11 bases fit TRBD2. Losses at the gene ends were 5 bases for V and 8 bases for J; bases not matched to a gene: 14. The V gene's germline CDR1 is SGHAT and CDR2 FQNNGV. This CDR3 spans 17 amino acids. The CDR3 nucleotides read TGTGCCAGCAGCCGGGGACTAGCGGAGGCCTACGGGGATGAGCAGTTCTTC. Translation: CASSRGLAEAYGDEQFF.

The gene calls are TRBV23-1 and TRBJ2-4; 8 bases align to TRBD1. TRBV23-1 is flagged as an ORF with uncertain function. The CDR3 loop spans 19 amino acids. J gave up 1 base and V 6 bases, and 17 bases lay outside the gene matches. CDR3 sequence (DNA): TGCGCCAGCAGGGCAAAAGACCAGGGGGCATTTGAGGCCAAAAACATTCAGTACTTC. Protein product: CASRAKDQGAFEAKNIQYF.

CDR3 region: CASSPPRLGKGWSTYEQYF. The CDR3 nucleotides are TGTGCCAGCAGCCCCCCCAGACTTGGAAAGGGGTGGTCCACCTACGAGCAGTACTTC. The chain has TRBV14 and TRBJ2-7; maybe TRBD1 (5 bases). Germline values: CDR1 SGHDN, CDR2 FVKESK. This CDR3 spans 19 amino acids. The V and J ends lost 4 bases and 2 bases respectively, with 27 bases between them.

This clone was picked up many times. J is TRBJ2-3 and V is TRBV6-5; D uncertain. The length of the CDR3 is 11 residues. With 5 bases removed from V and 8 bases from J, the gap between germline ends came to 8 bases. Germline values: CDR1 MNHEY, CDR2 SVGAGI. CDR3 sequence (DNA): TGTGCCAGCAGTCTATCCTCTACGCAGTATTTT. Translating gives CASSLSSTQYF.

The chain joins TRBV7-6 to TRBJ2-7; 12 bases fit TRBD2. The CDR3 totals 15 residues. Germline CDR1 SGHVS, CDR2 FNYEAQ. The V segment lost 5 bases and the J segment 7 bases; nucleotides outside the gene matches: 9. The CDR3 DNA reads TGTGCCAGCAGCGCCGTACGACTAGCGGGGGTTGAGCAGTACTTC. It encodes CASSAVRLAGVEQYF.

The chain has TRBV25-1 and TRBJ2-7, with a tentative D call TRBD2 (6 bases). The V gene's germline CDR1 is MGHDK and CDR2 SYGVNS. The CDR3 has 15 residues. Trimming took 3 bases from V and 5 from J, leaving 17 bases between them. CDR3 sequence reads: CASSDATSNKHEQYF. CDR3 DNA sequence: TGTGCCAGCAGTGATGCGACTAGTAACAAGCACGAGCAGTACTTC.

The CDR3 sequence is CSAKNTEAFF. The CDR3 nucleotides are TGCAGTGCCAAGAACACTGAAGCTTTCTTT. The chain employs TRBV20-1 and TRBJ1-1; D is unresolved. The CDR3 covers 10 residues. Germline V gene sequence: CDR1 DFQATT, CDR2 SNEGSKA (reference sequence). V gave up 6 bases and J gave up 1 base, with 3 bases separating them.

V and J are TRBV4-3 and TRBJ1-5; no firm D call. The CDR3 runs to 14 residues. Germline V lookup: CDR1 LGHNA, CDR2 YSLEER. V was shortened by 2 bases and J by 3 bases, with 8 bases between the two germline ends. CDR3 DNA sequence: TGCGCCAGCAGCCAACAGGTTAACAATCAGCCCCAGCATTTT. Translation gives CASSQQVNNQPQHF.

The gene calls are TRBV18 and TRBJ2-5; 13 bases line up with TRBD2. V lost 0 bases to trimming and J lost 5 bases; unmatched junction nucleotides: 3. Looked up from germline, CDR1 is KGHSH and CDR2 is LQKENI. The CDR3 is 16 residues long. The CDR3 DNA reads TGTGCCAGCTCACCACCGGGACTAGCGGGACGCGAGACCCAGTACTTC. The encoded protein is CASSPPGLAGRETQYF.

This chain connects TRBV9 to TRBJ1-3; D call uncertain. Trimming pared 2 bases from V and 4 bases from J, leaving 7 bases between. The CDR3 consists of 13 residues. The germline V gene has CDR1 SGDLS and CDR2 YYNGEE. CDR3 sequence: CASSVHLGNTIYF. The CDR3 DNA reads as TGTGCCAGCAGCGTCCATCTGGGAAACACCATATATTTT. Supplemented by reference TRBV9 and TRBJ1-3, the full variable domain reads DSGVTQTPKHLITATGQRVTLRCSPRSGDLSVYWYQQSLDQGLQFLIQYYNGEERAKGNILERFSAQQFPDLHSELNLSSLELGDSALYFCASSVHLGNTIYFGEGSWLTVV.

The chain has TRBV9 and TRBJ1-2; unclear D gene. The V and J ends lost 3 bases and 8 bases respectively, with 11 bases between them. The germline gives CDR1 SGDLS, CDR2 YYNGEE. The CDR3 has 12 amino acids. CDR3: CASSGTGVGYTF. In nucleotides, the CDR3 is TGTGCCAGCAGCGGGACGGGCGTGGGCTACACCTTC. The whole variable domain, remainder taken from reference TRBV9 and TRBJ1-2, is DSGVTQTPKHLITATGQRVTLRCSPRSGDLSVYWYQQSLDQGLQFLIQYYNGEERAKGNILERFSAQQFPDLHSELNLSSLELGDSALYFCASSGTGVGYTFGSGTRLTVV.

The chain carries TRBV5-6 and TRBJ2-3, with D uncertain. Germline assignment: CDR1 SGHDT and CDR2 YYEEEE. Deletions cut 2 bases from V and 4 bases from J, with 17 bases between. There are 16 residues in the CDR3. The CDR3 reads CASSFLRPQDPDTQYF. CDR3 sequence (DNA): TGTGCCAGCAGCTTCCTGCGGCCCCAAGACCCAGATACGCAGTATTTT.

The CDR3, as DNA: TGTGCCAGCAGTAAAAGGGATCGGGAGCAGTTCTTC. Its protein product is CASSKRDREQFF. The genes are TRBV9 and TRBJ2-1; D uncertain. V was clipped by 5 bases and J by 10 bases, with 13 bases between them. Germline CDR1 is SGDLS and CDR2 is YYNGEE. This CDR3 is 12 amino acids long. Complete variable domain (other parts from reference TRBV9 and TRBJ2-1): DSGVTQTPKHLITATGQRVTLRCSPRSGDLSVYWYQQSLDQGLQFLIQYYNGEERAKGNILERFSAQQFPDLHSELNLSSLELGDSALYFCASSKRDREQFFGPGTRLTVL.

This chain joins TRBV18 and TRBJ1-1; TRBD1 might be the D (5 bases). CDR3 length: 13 amino acids. Germline-derived CDR1 and CDR2 are KGHSH and LQKENI. The V end was cut by 5 bases, the J end by 5 bases, with 12 bases between. CDR3 in amino acids: CASSTAGGTEAFF. Here the CDR3 DNA reads TGTGCCAGCTCAACCGCGGGGGGGACTGAAGCTTTCTTT.

The CDR3 loop reads CASSLEGQGVNTEAFF. As DNA, the CDR3 is TGTGCCAGCAGCTTGGAAGGACAGGGGGTGAACACTGAAGCTTTCTTT. The chain links TRBV5-4 to TRBJ1-1; TRBD1 agrees at 10 bases. Germline V CDR1 and CDR2: SGHNT, YYREEE (reference sequence). The trim removed 0 bases at V and 0 bases at J, leaving 2 bases unmatched. The CDR3 extends over 16 amino acids.

The chain combines TRBV4-1 with TRBJ2-1, with TRBD2 matching 8 bases. J was trimmed by 0 bases and V by 6 bases; bases with no gene match: 7. The CDR3 length is 16 residues. CDR1 is MGHRA and CDR2 is YSYEKL in the germline V gene. CDR3: CASSPFRGGSYNEQFF. CDR3 DNA: TGCGCCAGCAGTCCGTTCCGGGGGGGCTCCTACAATGAGCAGTTCTTC.